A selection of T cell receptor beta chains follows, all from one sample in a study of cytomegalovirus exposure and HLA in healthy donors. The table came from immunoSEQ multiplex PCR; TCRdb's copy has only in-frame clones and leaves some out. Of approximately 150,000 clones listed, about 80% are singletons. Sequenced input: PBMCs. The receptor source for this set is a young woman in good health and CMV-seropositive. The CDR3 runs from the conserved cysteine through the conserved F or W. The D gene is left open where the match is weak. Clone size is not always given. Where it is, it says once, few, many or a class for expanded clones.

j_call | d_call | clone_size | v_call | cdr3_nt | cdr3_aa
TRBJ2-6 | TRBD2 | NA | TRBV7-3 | TGTGCCAGCAGTCCCAGGACTAGCGGGAGTTCTGGGGCCAACGTCCTGACTTTC | CASSPRTSGSSGANVLTF
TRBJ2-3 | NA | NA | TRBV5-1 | TGCGCCAGCAGCGCGACAGTTTCTAGCACAGATACGCAGTATTTT | CASSATVSSTDTQYF
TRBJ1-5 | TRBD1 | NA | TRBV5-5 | TGTGCCAGCAGCCTACAGGGGAACAATCAGCCCCAGCATTTT | CASSLQGNNQPQHF
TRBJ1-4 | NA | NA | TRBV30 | TGTGCCTGGGACACCTATCCCCGGGGTGAAAAACTGTTTTTT | CAWDTYPRGEKLFF
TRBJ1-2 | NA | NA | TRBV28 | TGTGCCAGCAGGCAAGGGGCAATCTATGGCTACACCTTC | CASRQGAIYGYTF
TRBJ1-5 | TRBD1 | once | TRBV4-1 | TGCGCCAGCAGCCTTGGGCTACAGGGGAAGAGGAATCAGCCCCAGCATTTT | CASSLGLQGKRNQPQHF
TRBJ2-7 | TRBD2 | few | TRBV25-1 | TGTGCCAGCAGCTCCCCCGGGACTAGAACCACCTACGAGCAGTACTTC | CASSSPGTRTTYEQYF
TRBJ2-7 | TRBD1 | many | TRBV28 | TGTGCCAGCAGTAAGAGAAGGGGACAGGGCTACGAGCAGTACTTC | CASSKRRGQGYEQYF
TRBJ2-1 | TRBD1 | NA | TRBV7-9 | TGTGCCAGCAGCCCCCGGTCAGGGGGCGCGAAATACAATGAGCAGTTCTTC | CASSPRSGGAKYNEQFF
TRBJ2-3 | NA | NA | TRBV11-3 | TGTGCCAGCAGCTTACAAGGGGCCGGAGATACGCAGTATTTT | CASSLQGAGDTQYF
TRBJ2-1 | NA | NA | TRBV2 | TGTGCCAGGGGGCTTTACAATGAGCAGTTCTTC | CARGLYNEQFF
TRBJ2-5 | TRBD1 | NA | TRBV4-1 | TGCGCCAGCAGCCATATCGACAGGGACCAAGAGACCCAGTACTTC | CASSHIDRDQETQYF
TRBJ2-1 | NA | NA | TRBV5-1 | TGCGCCAGCAGCCTAAGCGAGAATGAGCAGTTCTTC | CASSLSENEQFF
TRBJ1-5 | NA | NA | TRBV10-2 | TGCGCCAGCAGCAGGGGATATTTGGAGCCCCAGCATTTT | CASSRGYLEPQHF
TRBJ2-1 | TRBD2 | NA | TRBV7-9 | TGTGCCAGCAGCTTACCCTTCCGACTAGCGGGGGTACACAATGAGCAGTTCTTC | CASSLPFRLAGVHNEQFF
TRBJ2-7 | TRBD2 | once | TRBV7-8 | TGTGCCAGCAGCTCGCCCGGGGGGGCCTACGAGCAGTACTTC | CASSSPGGAYEQYF
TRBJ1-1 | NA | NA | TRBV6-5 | TGTGCCAGCAGTTACGGTAGGGGAACCGAAGCTTTCTTT | CASSYGRGTEAFF
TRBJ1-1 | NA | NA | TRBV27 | TGTGCCAGCAGTTTATTGGGCGCCTTGAACACTGAAGCTTTCTTT | CASSLLGALNTEAFF
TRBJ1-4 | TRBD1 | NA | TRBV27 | TGTGCCAGCAGCCCCACTCCGGCCCACAGGGGGACTAATGAAAAACTGTTTTTT | CASSPTPAHRGTNEKLFF
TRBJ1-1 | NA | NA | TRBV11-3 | TGTGCCAGCAGCTTAGGGGAGTGGGACACTGAAGCTTTCTTT | CASSLGEWDTEAFF
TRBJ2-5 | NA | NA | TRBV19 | TGTGCCAGTAGTATAGATGGCGGTATTGGAAAGCTGACCCAGTACTTC | CASSIDGGIGKLTQYF
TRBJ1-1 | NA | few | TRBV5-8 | TGTGCCAGCAGCTTGGTGGGGCCGGCTTTCTTT | CASSLVGPAFF
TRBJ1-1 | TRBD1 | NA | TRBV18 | TGTGCCAGCTCACCTCGGGACAGGAACACTGAAGCTTTCTTT | CASSPRDRNTEAFF
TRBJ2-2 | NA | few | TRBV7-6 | TGTGCCAGCAGCCCCCAGACAGCGAACACCGGGGAGCTGTTTTTT | CASSPQTANTGELFF
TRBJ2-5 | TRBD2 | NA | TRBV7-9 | TGTGCCAGCACCCCCTTCGGGCGACTAGCGATCCAAGAGACCCAGTACTTC | CASTPFGRLAIQETQYF
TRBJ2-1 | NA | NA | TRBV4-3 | TGCGCCAGCAGCCAAGCTCACTCCTCCTACAATGAGCAGTTCTTC | CASSQAHSSYNEQFF
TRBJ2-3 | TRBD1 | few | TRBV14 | TGTGCCAGCAGCCAACAGGAACGGACAGGCGAGTATTTT | CASSQQERTGEYF
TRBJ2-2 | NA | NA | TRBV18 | TGTGCCAGCTCCGTGAGTAACACCGGGGAGCTGTTTTTT | CASSVSNTGELFF
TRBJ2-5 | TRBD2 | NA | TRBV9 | TGTGCCAGCAGCGTAGTACTAGCGGGACAAGAGACCCAGTACTTC | CASSVVLAGQETQYF
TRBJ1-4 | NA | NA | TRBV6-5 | TGTGCCAGCAGTTACTCTTCCGCACAGGGAAGGGAAAAACTGTTTTTT | CASSYSSAQGREKLFF
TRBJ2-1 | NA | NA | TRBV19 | TGTGCCAGTAGTATTGCACGGACTTTATACAATGAGCAGTTCTTC | CASSIARTLYNEQFF
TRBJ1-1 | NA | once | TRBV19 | TGTGCCAGTAGTATAGTGACAGCGAACACTGAAGCTTTCTTT | CASSIVTANTEAFF
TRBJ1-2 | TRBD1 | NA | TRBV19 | TGTGCCAGTAGTATCCAACAGGGGTCCAACCCCTATGGCTACACCTTC | CASSIQQGSNPYGYTF
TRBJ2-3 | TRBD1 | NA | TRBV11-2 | TGTGCCAGCAGCCCCAGGGGGTTCAGCACAGATACGCAGTATTTT | CASSPRGFSTDTQYF
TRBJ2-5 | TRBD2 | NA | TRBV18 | TGTGCCAGCTCACCGACTAGCGGGGAAGAGACCCAGTACTTC | CASSPTSGEETQYF
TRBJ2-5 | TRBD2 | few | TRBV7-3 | TGTGCCAGCAGCTCAGTAGCGGGAGTGGAGACCCAGTACTTC | CASSSVAGVETQYF
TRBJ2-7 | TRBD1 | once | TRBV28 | TGTGCCAGCAGTCCCGGACAGGTCGGCGAGCAGTACTTC | CASSPGQVGEQYF
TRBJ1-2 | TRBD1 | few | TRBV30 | TGTGCCTGGAGTGTCCCGGGGTGGACAGGCTATGGCTACACCTTC | CAWSVPGWTGYGYTF
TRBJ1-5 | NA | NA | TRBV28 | TGTGCCAGCAGTTTAGGAGGGCGCGGGATTAATCAGCCCCAGCATTTT | CASSLGGRGINQPQHF
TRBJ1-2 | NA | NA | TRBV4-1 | TGCGCCAGCAGCTATTCGAACTATGGCTACACCTTC | CASSYSNYGYTF
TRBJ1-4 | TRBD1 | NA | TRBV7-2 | TGTGCCAGCAGCCAGAGGCCCCCGGGACAGGGGAGGTCTGAAAAACTGTTTTTT | CASSQRPPGQGRSEKLFF
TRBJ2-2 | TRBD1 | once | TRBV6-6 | TGTGCCAGCAGTTTAGAGGGGGCAAACACCGGGGAGCTGTTTTTT | CASSLEGANTGELFF
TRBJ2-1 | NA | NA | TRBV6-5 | TGTGCCAGCAGTTTAGACAGGAGAGATGAGCAGTTCTTC | CASSLDRRDEQFF
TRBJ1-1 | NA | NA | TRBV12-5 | TGTGCTAGTGGTCCTCCCGGAGGGGACACTGAAGCTTTCTTT | CASGPPGGDTEAFF
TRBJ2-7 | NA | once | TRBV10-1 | TGCGCCAGCAGTGAGTCAGGAGGTGCCGAGCAGTACTTC | CASSESGGAEQYF
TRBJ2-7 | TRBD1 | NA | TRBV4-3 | TGCGCCAGCAGCCAAGACCACGGGACAGGGTCCTACGAGCAGTACTTC | CASSQDHGTGSYEQYF
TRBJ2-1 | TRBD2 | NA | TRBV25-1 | TGTGCCAGCGCAGCCGGGACTAGCGGGAGGGCTGAATTCTTC | CASAAGTSGRAEFF
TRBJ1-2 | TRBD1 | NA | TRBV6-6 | TGTGCCAGCAGTTACGTACAGGGGTCCAACTATGGCTACACCTTC | CASSYVQGSNYGYTF
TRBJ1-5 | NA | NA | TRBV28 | TGTGCCAGCAGCCCTGACATGAATCAGCCCCAGCATTTT | CASSPDMNQPQHF
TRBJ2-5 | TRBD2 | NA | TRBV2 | TGTGCCAGCAGGGACCCCGGACTAGCGGACCAAGAGACCCAGTACTTC | CASRDPGLADQETQYF
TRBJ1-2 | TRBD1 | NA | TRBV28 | TGTGCCAGCAGTTTAGGGACAGGGGGACCCAATGGCTACACCTTC | CASSLGTGGPNGYTF
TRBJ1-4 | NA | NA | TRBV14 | TGTGCCAGCAGCCCCGCACAGGGTGAGGAAAAACTGTTTTTT | CASSPAQGEEKLFF
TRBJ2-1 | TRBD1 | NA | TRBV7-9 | TGTGCCAGCAGCTTAGCGGGACAGGGGCTGTATGAGCAGTTCTTC | CASSLAGQGLYEQFF
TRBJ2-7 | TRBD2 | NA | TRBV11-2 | TGTGCCAGCAGCCCCCTAGCGGGAGTGGTCTACGAGCAGTACTTC | CASSPLAGVVYEQYF
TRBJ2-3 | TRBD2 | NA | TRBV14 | TGTGCCAGCAGCCAAGATCGGGCTAGCGGGAACGCAGATACGCAGTATTTT | CASSQDRASGNADTQYF